These 2 T cell receptor beta chains originate from one sample sequenced in a study of T cells in Graves' hyperthyroidism and ophthalmopathy. The CDR3 regions of TCR beta were amplified from RNA transcripts. An initial round of RT-PCR targeting the TCR CDR3 relied on the HTBI primer set. TCRdb fed the multiplex PCR reads into MiXCR, producing one record per CDR3 protein. The sample holds hundreds of thousands of distinct CDR3 sequences, more than 30% seen once. The sequenced material came from blood. These receptors all stem from a man aged 18 to 30 with Graves' hyperthyroidism.

This clonotype was seen repeatedly, ten times or more. The rearrangement joins TRBV15 to TRBJ2-5, with 10 bases matching TRBD1. Germline V gene lookup returns CDR1 LNHNV and CDR2 YYDKDF (reference sequence). The CDR3 has 16 amino acids. V shed 2 bases and J 4 bases; nucleotides not matched to a gene: 7. CDR3 sequence (DNA): TGTGCCACCAGCAGATCGGGACAGGGGAGTGGAGAGACCCAGTACTTC. This codes for CATSRSGQGSGETQYF.

This clonotype was seen more than once but under ten times. The V call is TRBV5-1, the J call TRBJ1-4, with D maybe TRBD1 (5 bases). The germline V gene has CDR1 SGHRS and CDR2 YFSETQ. Between the trimmed V and J ends, which lost 4 bases and 7 bases, there was a span of 17 bases. This CDR3 contains 15 residues. CDR3 in DNA: TGCGCCAGCAGCCCGGGGACCGTCGGCCCTGAAAAACTGTTTTTT. Translation gives CASSPGTVGPEKLFF.